Sequencing of this T cell receptor beta chain was carried out in a study of T-cell reconstitution after alpha-beta-depleted transplantation in children. Study observations and caveats: As was reported, about two months after transplant, alpha-beta T cells came from several hundred expanded graft clones. TCRbeta diversity was high at day 60 in some patients (a result of surviving recipient T cells and thymic progenitors). When one year had passed after transplant, most T-cell counts and diversity came from newly produced T cells.

The CDR3 has 14 residues. The V end lost 1 base, the J end lost 4 bases, and 12 bases lay between the germline ends. Germline V CDR1 and CDR2: SGHRS, YFSETQ. The library targeted TCRbeta and was prepared with unique molecular identifiers. TCRdb called the PCR reads again in MiXCR, with one record for every CDR3 protein. The sample includes hundreds of thousands of distinct CDR3 sequences, under 12% seen only once; the top ten take about 2%. This clonotype was found many times. Its antigen is currently unknown. The rearrangement links TRBV5-1 to TRBJ2-7; D not certain. Sequences were derived from PBMCs, sampled before TCRalphabeta/CD19-depleted stem cell transplant. The clonotype comes from a child aged 2-15 years with inherited bone marrow failure, due to receive a stem cell transplant. The CDR3: CASSLTRQPYEQYF. The CDR3 DNA reads as TGCGCCAGCAGCTTGACTCGACAACCTTACGAGCAGTACTTC.